This T cell receptor (beta chain) was obtained from a study of shared clonotypes between healthy human individuals. Germline CDR1 reads SGHTA; CDR2 reads FQGNSA. The CDR3 loop spans 12 amino acids. Between the trimmed V and J ends, which lost 1 base and 14 bases, there was a span of 12 bases. Original processing notes: ImmunoSEQ output lacked quality scores and full-length reads, limiting matched filtering. Assay used: immunoSEQ multiplex PCR; TCRdb lists only in-frame clones, some missing. V, J and clone size were drawn from that table, and D and trimming were deduced from the DNA. The sample consists of about 2.4 million clones, 90% to 95% of them appearing once.

The chain recombines TRBV7-2 with TRBJ2-1; perhaps TRBD2 as D (6 bases). The source is a man in his late teens or twenties in good health. Some clones in this sample may be carry-over from other donors' samples. Sequenced input: naive CD4+ T cells from PBMCs. Subset meaning: CD45RA+ positively selected. The CDR3 DNA reads as TGTGCCAGCAGCTTAGGGCGGGGAGGCGAGTTCTTC. It encodes CASSLGRGGEFF. Full variable domain (remainder filled in from reference TRBV7-2 and TRBJ2-1): GAGVSQSPSNKVTEKGKDVELRCDPISGHTALYWYRQSLGQGLEFLIYFQGNSAPDKSGLPSDRFSAERTGGSVSTLTIQRTQQEDSAVYLCASSLGRGGEFFGPGTRLTVL.